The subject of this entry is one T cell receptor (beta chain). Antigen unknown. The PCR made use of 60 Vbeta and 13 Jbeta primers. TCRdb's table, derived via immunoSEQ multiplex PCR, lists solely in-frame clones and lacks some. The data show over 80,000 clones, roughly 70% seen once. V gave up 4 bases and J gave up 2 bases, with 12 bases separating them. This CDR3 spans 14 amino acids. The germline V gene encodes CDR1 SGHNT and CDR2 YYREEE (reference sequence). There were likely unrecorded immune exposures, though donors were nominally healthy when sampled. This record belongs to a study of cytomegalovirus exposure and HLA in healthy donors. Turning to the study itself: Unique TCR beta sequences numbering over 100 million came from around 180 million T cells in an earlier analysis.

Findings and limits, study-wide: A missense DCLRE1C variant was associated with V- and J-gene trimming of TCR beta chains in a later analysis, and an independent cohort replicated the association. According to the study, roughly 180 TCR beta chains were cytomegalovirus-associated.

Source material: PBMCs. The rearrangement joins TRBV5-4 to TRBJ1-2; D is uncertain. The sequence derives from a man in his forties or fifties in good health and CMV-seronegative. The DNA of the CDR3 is TGTGCCAGCAGCCTTACCCTGGAGAACTATGGCTACACCTTC. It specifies CASSLTLENYGYTF. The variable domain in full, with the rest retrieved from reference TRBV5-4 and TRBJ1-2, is ETGVTQSPTHLIKTRGQQVTLRCSSQSGHNTVSWYQQALGQGPQFIFQYYREEENGRGNFPPRFSGLQFPNYSSELNVNALELDDSALYLCASSLTLENYGYTFGSGTRLTVV.